Reported below is one T cell receptor (beta chain). Its antigen is unknown. It has no much larger one-base neighbor in the sample; base qualities were not kept. This record belongs to a study of T cells in Graves' hyperthyroidism and ophthalmopathy (dated by TCRdb to about 2019). About the investigation overall: A discovery cohort of approximately 100 patients, roughly 45 with Graves' ophthalmopathy and roughly 59 with stable Graves' hyperthyroidism, was used to find distinguishing TCR V-J signatures. An independent validation cohort of under 20 hyperthyroidism patients and some 15 patients who later progressed to ophthalmopathy tested prospective prediction of ophthalmopathy. For training and testing, the 80 to 100 patients in the discovery cohort were randomly divided in a 7:3 ratio. In roughly six Graves' hyperthyroidism patients, the study also compared T-cell repertoires from thyroid tissue with T-cell repertoires from blood. Following sampling, methimazole starting at 30 mg daily was given to hyperthyroidism patients, and high-dose intravenous methylprednisolone was given to ophthalmopathy patients. TCR Vbeta CDR3 sequencing of 120 to 150 peripheral blood samples (approximately 44 ophthalmopathy, approximately 80 hyperthyroidism and approximately 17 progressor patients) is reported in the paper. Overall results and qualifications from the work: During validation, the model predicted progression to ophthalmopathy a median of roughly 7.1 months ahead of onset, with roughly 65% sensitivity and more than 72% specificity. Most expanded thyroid clonotypes (frequency above 0.001) were also detected in blood, a finding suggesting that blood repertoires may reflect thyroid immune responses. In cross-validation, a model built on a 13 V-J signature told ophthalmopathy apart from stable hyperthyroidism with 85% to 90% sensitivity and 81% to 82% specificity, and in testing the same model reached 80%/75%. Sample size was not statistically predetermined, and blinding of investigators to group allocation was not performed.

TCR beta CDR3 regions were amplified from RNA transcripts. The TCR CDR3 was subjected to a first round of RT-PCR using the HTBI primer set and the Qiagen OneStep RT-PCR kit. Libraries were constructed in a second round of multiplex PCR, after which size selection and purification were performed. The libraries were sequenced on an Illumina HiSeq2000 using paired-end 100 bp reads. The authors' analysis ran thus. SOAPnuke was used to process the raw data, removing reads that contained adapters or uncalled bases, had a mean Phred below 15, or lacked an exact match to the constant primer or identifier. High-quality paired reads were merged using COPE v1.2.5, and each unique nucleotide sequence was defined as a clonotype. MiTCR v1.1 was used to align clonotypes to the IMGT TRBV, TRBD and TRBJ reference segments. The analysis included only V-J combinations with a frequency above 0.0001, which together covered 99.2% of the repertoires. The TCS score was defined as the ratio of F50 (clonal expansion) to E x V (chaos), calculated using BLOSUM62-based TCRdist between CDR3 peptides within each V-J. Welch's t-statistics and random forest reduced roughly 530 V-J features to 13, which were used in a naive Bayes classifier (R e1071). The Morisita-Horn index was used to measure how similar the thyroid and blood repertoires were. TCRdb ran its own pipeline on the public reads, namely fastp trimming at Q25 and MiXCR clone calling, and kept in-frame beta chains. Identical CDR3 protein sequences are pooled into one entry, listed with their most common genes and DNA. TCRdb's processing, not the study's, gives the V and J calls here. The sample has about 540,000 distinct CDR3 sequences on record, 40% to 55% of them singletons. The top ten hold roughly 7.7% of the sample.

A patient counted as having stable Graves' hyperthyroidism if no progression to ophthalmopathy occurred over 18 months of follow-up. The hyperthyroidism patients were between 18 and 65 years old and newly diagnosed, with a disease duration of less than 2 months. Patients with uncontrolled infections, other autoimmune diseases, pregnancy or lactation were excluded. Clinical symptoms, serum thyroxine and TRAb, thyroid ultrasound, and orbital computed tomography formed the basis for the diagnoses. Trizol reagent was used to extract total RNA, and RNA quality was then checked on an Agilent 2100 Bioanalyzer. The sequencing sample was made of peripheral blood or thyroid tissue (not recorded which). This TCR was recovered from a woman under 30 with Graves' hyperthyroidism.

The DNA reads as follows: TGTGCCAGCAGTGACAGCGCCCAGGGTGAGGGCTACACCTTC. Translated, this is CASSDSAQGEGYTF. This chain is built from TRBV2 and TRBJ1-2; TRBD1 is a possible D gene, resting on 5 matching bases. V drops 3 bases and J drops 8 bases, leaving 16 bases in between. CDR1 and CDR2, per the germline V gene, are SNHLY and FYNNEI. Inclusive of the bounding cysteine and phenylalanine, the CDR3 is 14 residues long. The read is trimmed to its CDR3 DNA, 42 bases read in frame from base 1. The full variable domain, completed from the reference TRBV2 and TRBJ1-2 proteins outside the CDR3, reads EPEVTQTPSHQVTQMGQEVILRCVPISNHLYFYWYRQILGQKVEFLVSFYNNEISEKSEIFDDQFSVERPDGSNFTLKIRSTKLEDSAMYFCASSDSAQGEGYTFGSGTRLTVV.